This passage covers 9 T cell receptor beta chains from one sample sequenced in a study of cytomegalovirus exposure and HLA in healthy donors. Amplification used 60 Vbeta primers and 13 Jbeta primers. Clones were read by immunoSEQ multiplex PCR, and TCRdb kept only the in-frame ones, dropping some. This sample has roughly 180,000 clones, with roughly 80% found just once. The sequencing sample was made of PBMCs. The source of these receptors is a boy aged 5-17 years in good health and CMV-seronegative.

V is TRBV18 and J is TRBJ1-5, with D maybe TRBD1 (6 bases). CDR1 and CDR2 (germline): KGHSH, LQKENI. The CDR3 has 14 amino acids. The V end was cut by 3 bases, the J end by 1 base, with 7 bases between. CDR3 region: CASSPDSSNQPQHF. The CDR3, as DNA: TGTGCCAGCTCACCGGACAGCAGCAATCAGCCCCAGCATTTT. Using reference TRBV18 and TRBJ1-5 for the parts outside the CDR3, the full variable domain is NAGVMQNPRHLVRRRGQEARLRCSPMKGHSHVYWYRQLPEEGLKFMVYLQKENIIDESGMPKERFSAEFPKEGPSILRIQQVVRGDSAAYFCASSPDSSNQPQHFGDGTRLSIL.

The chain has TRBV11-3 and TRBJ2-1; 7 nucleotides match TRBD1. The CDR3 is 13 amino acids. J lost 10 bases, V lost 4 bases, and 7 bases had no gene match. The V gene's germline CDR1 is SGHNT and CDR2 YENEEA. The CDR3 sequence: CASSSTGVGEQFF. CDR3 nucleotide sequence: TGTGCCAGCAGCTCTACAGGGGTAGGGGAGCAGTTCTTC.

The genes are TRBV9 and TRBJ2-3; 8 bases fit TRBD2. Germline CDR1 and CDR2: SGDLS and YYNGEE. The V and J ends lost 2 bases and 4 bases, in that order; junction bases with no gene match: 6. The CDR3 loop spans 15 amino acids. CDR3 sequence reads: CASSVGGRWSDTQYF. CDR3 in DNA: TGTGCCAGCAGCGTTGGCGGGAGGTGGTCAGATACGCAGTATTTT. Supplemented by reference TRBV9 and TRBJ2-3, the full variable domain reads DSGVTQTPKHLITATGQRVTLRCSPRSGDLSVYWYQQSLDQGLQFLIQYYNGEERAKGNILERFSAQQFPDLHSELNLSSLELGDSALYFCASSVGGRWSDTQYFGPGTRLTVL.

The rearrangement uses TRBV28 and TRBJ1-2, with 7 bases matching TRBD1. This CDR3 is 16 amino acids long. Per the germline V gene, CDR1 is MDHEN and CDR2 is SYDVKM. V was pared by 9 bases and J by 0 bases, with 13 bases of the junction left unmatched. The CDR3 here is CASSLGGLVSNYGYTF. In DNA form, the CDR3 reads TGTGCCAGTTCCCTAGGGGGCCTTGTATCTAACTATGGCTACACCTTC.

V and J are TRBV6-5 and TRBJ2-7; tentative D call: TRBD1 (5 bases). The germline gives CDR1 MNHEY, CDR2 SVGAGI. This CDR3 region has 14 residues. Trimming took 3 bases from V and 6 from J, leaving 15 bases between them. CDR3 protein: CASSYVGRDGEQYF. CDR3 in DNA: TGTGCCAGCAGTTATGTTGGCAGGGATGGCGAGCAGTACTTC.

CDR3 protein: CATSRDGQSSYSNQPQHF. The CDR3 DNA is TGTGCCACCAGCAGAGATGGACAGAGTTCGTATAGCAATCAGCCCCAGCATTTT. The chain uses TRBV15 and TRBJ1-5; D perhaps matches TRBD1 (6 bases). Germline CDR1 is LNHNV and CDR2 is YYDKDF (reference sequence). The germline V and J ends were trimmed by 0 bases and 0 bases, with 15 bases remaining between them. The CDR3 spans 18 residues.

This chain's CDR3 is CASSGSALQETQYF. The DNA of the CDR3 is TGCGCCAGCTCAGGTAGTGCCCTGCAAGAGACCCAGTACTTC. The chain carries TRBV5-1 and TRBJ2-5; D uncertain. CDR1 is SGHRS and CDR2 is YFSETQ in the germline V gene. V was shortened by 7 bases and J by 2 bases, with 15 bases between the two germline ends. The CDR3 is 14 amino acids.

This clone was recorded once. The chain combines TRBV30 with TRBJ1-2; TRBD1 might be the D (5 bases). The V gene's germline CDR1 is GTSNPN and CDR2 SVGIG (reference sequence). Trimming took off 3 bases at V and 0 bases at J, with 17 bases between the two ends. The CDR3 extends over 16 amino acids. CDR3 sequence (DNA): TGTGCCTGGAGGGCCCCGGGACTCCTTACTAACTATGGCTACACCTTC. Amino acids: CAWRAPGLLTNYGYTF.

The CDR3 DNA follows: TGTGCCAGCAACGGACTAGCGGGAGCCTACGAGCAGTACTTC. It is translated as CASNGLAGAYEQYF. This rearrangement joins TRBV27 to TRBJ2-7, with TRBD2 matching over 13 bases. The length of the CDR3 is 14 residues. With 7 bases clipped from V and 2 bases from J, the junction kept 2 bases outside the gene matches. CDR1 is MNHEY and CDR2 is SMNVEV in the germline V gene (reference sequence).